Shown below are 27 T cell receptor beta chains from a single sample sequenced in a study of blood T cell repertoires in COVID-19. Assay used: immunoSEQ multiplex PCR; TCRdb lists only in-frame clones, some missing. The repertoire holds fewer than 250,000 clones, with around 85% as singletons. Sequencing used PBMCs or T cells enriched from blood (not recorded which). The origin of the receptors is a woman aged 45 to 65 with acute COVID-19.

This rearrangement joins TRBV5-4 to TRBJ1-1; D is perhaps TRBD1 (5 bases). Germline lookup yields CDR1 SGHNT and CDR2 YYREEE (reference sequence). V lost 6 bases and J lost 2, with 23 bases in between. The CDR3 totals 17 residues. The chain's CDR3 is CASIPSGGWGPNTEAFF. The CDR3, as DNA: TGTGCCAGCATCCCATCGGGGGGATGGGGCCCAAACACTGAAGCTTTCTTT.

This clone was found once. The rearrangement links TRBV9 to TRBJ1-2; 9 positions agree with TRBD1. The CDR3 spans 16 residues. Germline assignment: CDR1 SGDLS and CDR2 YYNGEE. The junction had 15 bases not matched to a gene; V was cut back by 0 bases and J by 12 bases. The CDR3 sequence: CASSVEGQGGLGGHTF. The CDR3 DNA reads TGTGCCAGCAGCGTAGAGGGACAGGGTGGTTTAGGCGGCCACACCTTC. The entire variable domain, with the rest obtained from reference TRBV9 and TRBJ1-2, is as follows: DSGVTQTPKHLITATGQRVTLRCSPRSGDLSVYWYQQSLDQGLQFLIQYYNGEERAKGNILERFSAQQFPDLHSELNLSSLELGDSALYFCASSVEGQGGLGGHTFGSGTRLTVV.

The chain links TRBV2 to TRBJ2-2; 7 bases align to TRBD1. Germline CDR1 is SNHLY and CDR2 is FYNNEI. The J segment lost 4 bases and the V segment lost 2 bases, leaving 7 bases of the junction unmatched. CDR3 length: 16 residues. CDR3 region: CASSESNRGVTGELFF. In nucleotides, the CDR3 is TGTGCCAGCAGTGAATCAAACAGGGGAGTCACCGGGGAGCTGTTTTTT.

This clone was counted a few times. The chain is built from TRBV19 and TRBJ1-5, with 7 bases aligning to TRBD1. Per the germline V gene, CDR1 is LNHDA and CDR2 is SQIVND (reference sequence). The CDR3 totals 14 residues. Trimming removed 10 bases from V and 5 bases from J; junction bases left unmatched: 11. DNA of the CDR3: TGTGCCACCACGGGACAGAGAAACGATCAGCCCCAGCATTTT. As protein: CATTGQRNDQPQHF. The full variable domain, in which reference TRBV19 and TRBJ1-5 provide the parts outside the CDR3, is DGGITQSPKYLFRKEGQNVTLSCEQNLNHDAMYWYRQDPGQGLRLIYYSQIVNDFQKGDIAEGYSVSREKKESFPLTVTSAQKNPTAFYLCATTGQRNDQPQHFGDGTRLSIL.

To note about this clone: The same CDR3 arises from other DNA sequences in this sample as well. This chain connects TRBV30 to TRBJ1-1; a weak D match, TRBD1 (6 bases). Germline CDR1 is GTSNPN and CDR2 is SVGIG (reference sequence). The CDR3 covers 12 residues. V lost 4 bases and J 0 bases, leaving 6 bases between the germline ends. CDR3 in DNA: TGTGCCTGGACAGGGGTGAACACTGAAGCTTTCTTT. Its protein product is CAWTGVNTEAFF.

The chain uses TRBV9 and TRBJ1-1, with 7 bases lining up with TRBD1. Trimming took 0 bases from V and 0 from J; bases not matched to a gene: 8. Germline CDR1 SGDLS, CDR2 YYNGEE. The CDR3 covers 17 residues. This chain's CDR3 is CASSVASGGPMNTEAFF. DNA of the CDR3: TGTGCCAGCAGCGTAGCGTCAGGGGGACCCATGAACACTGAAGCTTTCTTT.

This clone was observed a few times. This chain joins TRBV6-5 and TRBJ1-2, with 10 bases identical to TRBD1. In germline, CDR1 is MNHEY, CDR2 SVGAGI. V lost 7 bases, J lost 8 bases, and 10 bases stayed unmatched. This CDR3 has 14 residues. CDR3 amino acids: CASIINRDRGGYTF. The CDR3 DNA follows: TGTGCCAGCATCATAAACCGGGACAGGGGCGGCTACACCTTC.

The chain uses TRBV2 and TRBJ1-5; TRBD1 is a possible D gene (5 bases). The germline gives CDR1 SNHLY, CDR2 FYNNEI. This CDR3 is built from 15 residues. V lost 3 bases to trimming and J lost 3 bases, with 12 bases between them. The CDR3 nucleotides read TGTGCCAGCAGTGAGTCAGGGCCCAACAATCAGCCCCAGCATTTT. It is translated as CASSESGPNNQPQHF.

The chain employs TRBV18 and TRBJ1-2, with a weak D call TRBD1 (6 bases). Per germline, CDR1 KGHSH and CDR2 LQKENI. The CDR3 extends over 13 amino acids. V gave up 4 bases and J gave up 3 bases, with 9 bases separating them. The CDR3 reads CASSQQGYYGYTF. In DNA, the CDR3 is TGTGCCAGCTCACAACAGGGTTACTATGGCTACACCTTC.

The V gene is TRBV5-1, the J gene TRBJ2-5; a possible D gene is TRBD1 (6 bases). The CDR3 totals 14 residues. Trimming pared 6 bases from V and 5 bases from J, leaving 17 bases between. Looked up from germline, CDR1 is SGHRS and CDR2 is YFSETQ. The CDR3 here is CASTLTGGSETQYF. For the CDR3, the DNA is TGCGCCAGCACTTTGACAGGTGGGTCGGAGACCCAGTACTTC. The full variable domain, its missing parts supplied by reference TRBV5-1 and TRBJ2-5, is KAGVTQTPRYLIKTRGQQVTLSCSPISGHRSVSWYQQTPGQGLQFLFEYFSETQRNKGNFPGRFSGRQFSNSRSEMNVSTLELGDSALYLCASTLTGGSETQYFGPGTRLLVL.

The chain links TRBV3-1 (or the pseudogene TRBV3-2) to TRBJ1-2; no firm D call. Germline CDR1 LGHDT, CDR2 YNNKEL (reference sequence). The V and J ends lost 3 bases and 5 bases respectively, with 4 bases between them. This CDR3 spans 11 amino acids. CDR3 in DNA: TGTGCCAGCAGCCAGCGGTATGGCTACACCTTC. It is translated as CASSQRYGYTF.

This chain connects TRBV7-9 to TRBJ1-1; weak D call: TRBD1 (5 bases). The CDR3 consists of 13 residues. Looked up from germline, CDR1 is SEHNR and CDR2 is FQNEAQ (reference sequence). Trimming cost V 6 bases and J 7 bases, with 15 bases left between them. CDR3 region: CASSQGEVGEAFF. DNA of the CDR3: TGTGCCAGCAGTCAAGGGGAAGTCGGTGAAGCTTTCTTT.

V and J are TRBV19 and TRBJ2-7; D is perhaps TRBD1 (5 bases). The V gene's germline CDR1 is LNHDA and CDR2 SQIVND (reference sequence). The CDR3 spans 12 residues. V was trimmed by 6 bases and J by 3 bases, leaving 9 bases between them. The DNA of the CDR3 is TGTGCCAGTAGAGACAGCGACTACGAGCAGTACTTC. Translation gives CASRDSDYEQYF.

In the case of this clone: This CDR3 is also generated by other DNA sequences in the sample. V and J are TRBV18 and TRBJ1-5; 11 nucleotides agree with TRBD1. CDR1 is KGHSH, CDR2 LQKENI, per germline. There are 14 residues in the CDR3. The V segment lost 3 bases and the J segment 6 bases; nucleotides outside the gene matches: 1. The CDR3 DNA sequence: TGTGCCAGCTCACCGGGACAGGGGGGTCAGCCCCAGCATTTT. Amino acids: CASSPGQGGQPQHF.

Note on this clone: The junction differs from germline at one of its ends, possibly a read error. The chain carries TRBV5-4 and TRBJ1-2; no reliable D call. The germline CDR1 and CDR2 sequences are SGHNT and YYREEE (reference sequence). This CDR3 comprises 10 residues. CDR3 region: CASSLVSGYF. DNA for the CDR3: TGTGCCAGCAGCTTAGTATCAGGCTACTTC.

The chain joins TRBV7-6 to TRBJ1-2; TRBD1 matches at 7 bases. Per the germline V gene, CDR1 is SGHVS and CDR2 is FNYEAQ. The CDR3 is 15 amino acids. V lost 1 base to trimming and J lost 2 bases; unmatched junction nucleotides: 4. DNA of the CDR3: TGTGCCAGCAGCTTAGGACAGGGTGTGAACTATGGCTACACCTTC. Protein: CASSLGQGVNYGYTF.

This clone showed up just a few times. The chain couples TRBV12-3 or TRBV12-4 to TRBJ1-1, with D unclear. The CDR3 has 13 amino acids. The V end lost 7 bases, the J end lost 3 bases, and 12 bases lay between the germline ends. CDR3 region: CASNLKLYTEAFF. DNA for the CDR3: TGTGCCAGCAACCTGAAACTGTACACTGAAGCTTTCTTT.

V and J are TRBV7-9 and TRBJ1-2, with D unresolved. Per the germline V gene, CDR1 is SEHNR and CDR2 is FQNEAQ (reference sequence). V was cut by 5 bases and J by 7 bases, with 17 bases left in between. This CDR3 has 14 residues. The CDR3: CASSPDSPGSGYTF. For the CDR3, the DNA is TGTGCCAGCAGCCCAGACTCTCCGGGTTCTGGCTACACCTTC.

The J gene is TRBJ1-2, the V gene TRBV5-6; D is ambiguous. V shed 0 bases and J shed 6 bases, with 9 bases lying between them. There are 13 residues in the CDR3. In germline, CDR1 is SGHDT, CDR2 YYEEEE. This CDR3 is CASSLASGNGYTF. The CDR3 DNA follows: TGTGCCAGCAGCTTGGCCTCGGGAAATGGCTACACCTTC.

The J gene is TRBJ2-1, the V gene TRBV20-1, with 11 bases identical to TRBD2. Looked up from germline, CDR1 is DFQATT and CDR2 is SNEGSKA (reference sequence). This CDR3 spans 16 amino acids. Germline trimming cut 7 bases from V and 5 bases from J; bases unmatched to any gene: 13. CDR3 in DNA: TGCAGTGTTAGTAGCGGGGGGGGCTCTGGAAACAATGAGCAGTTCTTC. Translating it yields CSVSSGGGSGNNEQFF.

V and J are TRBV6-5 and TRBJ2-3, with 8 bases lining up with TRBD2. The ends lost 6 bases at V and 5 bases at J; junction bases unmatched: 10. The germline V gene has CDR1 MNHEY and CDR2 SVGAGI. This CDR3 has 15 residues. The CDR3 here is CASSPAGALKDTQYF. In DNA form, the CDR3 reads TGTGCCAGCAGCCCAGCGGGGGCCTTAAAAGATACGCAGTATTTT.

The rearrangement joins TRBV4-3 to TRBJ1-3, with D possibly matching TRBD1 (6 bases). The germline CDR1 and CDR2 sequences are LGHNA and YSLEER. This CDR3 has 17 amino acids. V was pared by 0 bases and J by 4 bases, with 16 bases between. CDR3 DNA sequence: TGCGCCAGCAGCCAAGACTTACCAGGGGTTTCGGGAAACACCATATATTTT. Protein product: CASSQDLPGVSGNTIYF.

This clone was seen only a few times. The chain links TRBV15 to TRBJ2-2, with 7 bases fitting TRBD2. Germline V CDR1 and CDR2: LNHNV, YYDKDF (reference sequence). The V and J ends lost 3 bases and 7 bases, in that order; junction bases with no gene match: 14. This CDR3 contains 17 residues. The DNA of the CDR3 is TGTGCCACCAGCAGCCTTTTCACCGGGACTACGGGCGGGGAGCTGTTTTTT. It translates to CATSSLFTGTTGGELFF.

The V and J genes are TRBV6-5 and TRBJ2-7; D is uncertain. The V end was cut by 6 bases, the J end by 3 bases, with 9 bases between. The V gene's germline CDR1 is MNHEY and CDR2 SVGAGI. The CDR3 contains 12 residues. CDR3 region: CASRGDYYEQYF. The CDR3 nucleotides read TGTGCCAGCAGAGGAGATTACTACGAGCAGTACTTC.

The chain has TRBV7-9 and TRBJ1-1, with D maybe TRBD1 (6 bases). Between the trimmed V and J ends, which lost 6 bases and 5 bases, there was a span of 19 bases. The germline gives CDR1 SEHNR, CDR2 FQNEAQ (reference sequence). This CDR3 region has 15 residues. The CDR3 nucleotides read TGTGCCAGCAGTTCTCGTACGACCCAGGGGACTGAAGCTTTCTTT. This sequence encodes CASSSRTTQGTEAFF.

This chain uses TRBV5-4 with TRBJ1-3; maybe TRBD1 (5 bases). V was shortened by 1 base and J by 4 bases, with 12 bases between the two germline ends. CDR1 is SGHNT, CDR2 YYREEE, per germline (reference sequence). The CDR3 covers 15 residues. The CDR3 nucleotides read TGTGCCAGCAGCTTGCCGGGAGGGGAAGGAAACACCATATATTTT. Its protein product is CASSLPGGEGNTIYF.

The chain employs TRBV11-3 and TRBJ1-1; 8 bases align to TRBD1. The V and J ends lost 4 bases and 4 bases, in that order; junction bases with no gene match: 2. Germline V gene lookup returns CDR1 SGHNT and CDR2 YENEEA. CDR3 length equals 13 residues. The CDR3 nucleotides read TGTGCCAGCAGCTATACAGGGGGCACTGAAGCTTTCTTT. This sequence encodes CASSYTGGTEAFF.